The 8 T cell receptor beta chains listed next were all sequenced from one sample in a study of CD8+ T cells in alopecia areata. Treatment here: oral pan-JAK inhibitor, 5-10 mg twice daily. Following extraction, RNA underwent reverse transcription to cDNA, which served as the sequencing template. The method was immunoSEQ multiplex PCR; TCRdb's version includes in-frame clones alone and lacks a portion of them. The sample includes about 180,000 clones, roughly 53% of them seen just once. This material consisted of CD8+ T cells sorted from blood, taken at week 24, from a patient treated with tofacitinib. Source of these receptors: a human donor with alopecia areata.

The chain links TRBV29-1 to TRBJ2-1; D is perhaps TRBD1 or TRBD2 (5 bases each). From germline, CDR1 is SQVTM and CDR2 ANQGSEA. The CDR3 sequence is 14 residues long. V lost 1 base to trimming and J lost 7 bases, with 14 bases between them. The CDR3 sequence: CSVEVAGTENEQFF. In DNA form, the CDR3 reads TGCAGCGTTGAAGTGGCCGGGACGGAGAATGAGCAGTTCTTC.

The chain links TRBV5-1 to TRBJ1-1; D gene ambiguous. The CDR3 extends over 14 amino acids. Germline values: CDR1 SGHRS, CDR2 YFSETQ. The V and J ends lost 2 bases and 4 bases respectively, with 12 bases between them. This CDR3 is CASSFGNLGTEAFF. The CDR3 bases are TGCGCCAGCAGCTTCGGGAATTTGGGCACTGAAGCTTTCTTT.

The CDR3 reads CASRSSYNEQFF. CDR3 DNA sequence: TGTGCCAGCAGAAGCTCCTACAATGAGCAGTTCTTC. V and J are TRBV6-5 and TRBJ2-1; D call uncertain. The CDR3 is made up of 12 amino acids. Trimming cost V 6 bases and J 0 bases, with 3 bases left between them. Germline V CDR1 and CDR2: MNHEY, SVGAGI.

This clone was found a few times. V is TRBV4-3 and J is TRBJ2-5, with D unclear. V was shortened by 0 bases and J by 5 bases, with 10 bases between the two germline ends. Per germline, CDR1 LGHNA and CDR2 YSLEER. The CDR3 runs to 14 residues. As DNA, the CDR3 is TGCGCCAGCAGCCAAGATCCGGGTCTGGAGACCCAGTACTTC. This gives the protein CASSQDPGLETQYF.

The chain is built from TRBV30 and TRBJ2-3; a possible D gene is TRBD2 (6 bases). The CDR3 contains 14 residues. Between the trimmed V and J ends, which lost 1 base and 5 bases, there was a span of 13 bases. CDR1 and CDR2 from the germline V gene are GTSNPN and SVGIG (reference sequence). CDR3 sequence (DNA): TGTGCCTGGAGTGGCGGGGCCCGAGGAGATACGCAGTATTTT. Translation: CAWSGGARGDTQYF.

The J gene is TRBJ1-2, the V gene TRBV5-1, with D hard to call. The CDR3 has 13 amino acids. CDR1 SGHRS and CDR2 YFSETQ come from the germline V gene. The ends were cut back, 5 bases at V and 3 bases at J, with 11 bases in the middle. Here the CDR3 reads CASREGSDYGYTF. The CDR3 DNA follows: TGCGCCAGCAGGGAAGGATCTGACTATGGCTACACCTTC.

This clone came up a few times. This chain uses TRBV28 with TRBJ2-3; D unresolved. Germline lookup yields CDR1 MDHEN and CDR2 SYDVKM. V lost 6 bases to trimming and J lost 4 bases, with 14 bases between them. The CDR3 sequence is 14 residues long. CDR3 sequence: CASSPLSSSDTQYF. The CDR3 region has the DNA TGTGCCAGCAGCCCCCTCTCGAGTTCAGATACGCAGTATTTT.

The chain uses TRBV11-2 and TRBJ2-7; 11 bases match TRBD1. CDR3 length: 15 residues. After removal of 5 bases from V and 0 bases from J, the junction contained 3 bases not matched to a gene. CDR1 is SGHAT and CDR2 is FQNNGV in the germline V gene. This CDR3 reads CASSIGTGGSYEQYF. DNA for the CDR3: TGTGCCAGCAGCATCGGGACAGGGGGCTCCTACGAGCAGTACTTC.